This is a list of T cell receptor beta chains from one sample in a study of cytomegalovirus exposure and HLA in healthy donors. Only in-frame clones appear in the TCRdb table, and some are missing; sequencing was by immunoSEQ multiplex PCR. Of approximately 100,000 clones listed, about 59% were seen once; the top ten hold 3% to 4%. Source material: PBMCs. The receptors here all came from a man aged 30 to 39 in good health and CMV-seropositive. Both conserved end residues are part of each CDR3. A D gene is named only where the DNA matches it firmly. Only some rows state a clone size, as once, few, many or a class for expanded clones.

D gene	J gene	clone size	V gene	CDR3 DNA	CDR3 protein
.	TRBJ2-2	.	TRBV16	TGTGCCAGCAGCCATCAATCAGGGCCCACCGGGGAGCTGTTTTTT	CASSHQSGPTGELFF
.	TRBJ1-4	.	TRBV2	TGTGCCACCTCGAGAAGGCAGGTCGCAACTAATGAAAAACTGTTTTTT	CATSRRQVATNEKLFF
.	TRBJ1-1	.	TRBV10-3	TGTGCCATCAGTGAGAGGGGGGGAGAAGCTTTCTTT	CAISERGGEAFF
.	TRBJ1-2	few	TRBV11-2	TGTGCCAGCAGCCCAACAGGCCTCCCGGGCTACACCTTC	CASSPTGLPGYTF
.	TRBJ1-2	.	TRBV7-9	TGTGCCAGCAGCTCGACAGCCGGCTATGGCTACACCTTC	CASSSTAGYGYTF
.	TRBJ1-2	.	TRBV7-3	TGTGCCAGCAGCTTCGCCGACAGCTATGGCTACACCTTC	CASSFADSYGYTF
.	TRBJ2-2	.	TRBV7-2	TGTGCCAGCAGCTCTTTGGGGCCGCAGAACACCGGGGAGCTGTTTTTT	CASSSLGPQNTGELFF
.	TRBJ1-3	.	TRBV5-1	TGCGCCAGCAGCTTGGACGACAGGATAAACACCATATATTTT	CASSLDDRINTIYF
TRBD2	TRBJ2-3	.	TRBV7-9	TGTGCCAGCAGTCGGACTAGCGGGGGGGTATCAGATACGCAGTATTTT	CASSRTSGGVSDTQYF
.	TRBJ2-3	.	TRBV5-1	TGCGCCAGCAGCCCAGATACAGGGATGTACACAGATACGCAGTATTTT	CASSPDTGMYTDTQYF
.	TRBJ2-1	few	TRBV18	TGTGCCAGCTCACCACGCCCTAGCGAGGCTGAGCAGTTCTTC	CASSPRPSEAEQFF
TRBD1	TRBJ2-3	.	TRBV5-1	TGCGCCAGCAGCGGGGGACAGCCCACAGATACGCAGTATTTT	CASSGGQPTDTQYF
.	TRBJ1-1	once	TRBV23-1	TGCGCCAGTCTGCAGTTGGGGCTGAGGACTGAAGCTTTCTTT	CASLQLGLRTEAFF
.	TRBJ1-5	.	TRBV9	TGTGCCAGCAGCGAGTCGCCGGGGGGTGAACAGCCCCAGCATTTT	CASSESPGGEQPQHF
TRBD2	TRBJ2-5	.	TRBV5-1	TGCGCCAGCAGCTCAGGACTAGCGGCTCTGCGGACCCAGTACTTC	CASSSGLAALRTQYF
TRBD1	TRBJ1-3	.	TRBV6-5	TGTGCCAGCAGACGGACAGGGGCGGGTGGAAACACCATATATTTT	CASRRTGAGGNTIYF
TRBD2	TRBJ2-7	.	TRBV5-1	TGCGCCAGCAGCTTAGGGGGACTAGTAGACGAGCAGTACTTC	CASSLGGLVDEQYF
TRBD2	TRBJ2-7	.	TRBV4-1	TGCGCCGGCAGCCAAGAAACAGGACTAGCGGGGTGGTCCTACGAGCAGTACTTC	CAGSQETGLAGWSYEQYF